The sequence of this T cell receptor beta chain was determined in a study of chemoradiotherapy in HPV16-positive cancers. Method: immunoSEQ multiplex PCR; TCRdb's copy keeps in-frame clones and lacks some. Counted here are 13,000 or so clones, about nine tenths occurring once; the ten biggest clones make up approximately 3%. Germline-derived CDR1 and CDR2 are SGHTA and FQGNSA. The CDR3 is 14 residues long. Trimming removed 5 bases at V and 0 bases at J, with 9 bases between. Sequences were derived from blood, sampled from a patient who underwent chemoradiotherapy. The clonotype was recovered from a human donor with HPV-associated anogenital cancer. The chain is built from TRBV7-2 and TRBJ2-3; D is ambiguous. CDR3 DNA sequence: TGTGCCAGCAGCCAAACGACTAGCACAGATACGCAGTATTTT. Encoded protein: CASSQTTSTDTQYF.